The 10 T cell receptor beta chains below all came from one sample that was sequenced in a study of T cell responses to AZD1222 COVID-19 vaccine. Clones were read by immunoSEQ multiplex PCR, and TCRdb kept only the in-frame ones, dropping some. The repertoire holds some 150,000 clones, with 92% as singletons. The sample here was peripheral blood, taken 28 days after the second AZD1222 dose. Source of these receptors: an adult who received the AZD1222 COVID-19 vaccine.

J is TRBJ1-3 and V is TRBV6-5, with D possibly matching TRBD1 (5 bases). The germline V and J ends were trimmed by 0 bases and 2 bases, with 8 bases remaining between them. CDR1 is MNHEY and CDR2 is SVGAGI in the germline V gene. The CDR3 is 15 residues long. CDR3 residues: CASSYSGTAGNTIYF. The CDR3 DNA sequence: TGTGCCAGCAGTTACTCCGGGACTGCTGGAAACACCATATATTTT.

This chain connects TRBV30 to TRBJ1-2; D is unclear. The CDR3 consists of 12 residues. The germline V and J ends were trimmed by 4 bases and 4 bases, with 10 bases remaining between them. Per the germline V gene, CDR1 is GTSNPN and CDR2 is SVGIG (reference sequence). The CDR3: CAWMYGSYGYTF. The CDR3 DNA reads as TGTGCCTGGATGTACGGGAGCTATGGCTACACCTTC.

In regard to this clone: Other DNA variants within this sample encode the same CDR3. The chain joins TRBV28 to TRBJ1-5, with no clear D. The CDR3 is made up of 14 amino acids. From germline, CDR1 is MDHEN and CDR2 SYDVKM. The V gene lost 2 bases and the J gene lost 1 base, with 6 bases spanning the gap. The CDR3 DNA is TGTGCCAGCAGTTTAGGCGGAAGCAATCAGCCCCAGCATTTT. Its protein is CASSLGGSNQPQHF.

V gene TRBV9 combines with J gene TRBJ1-2, with D hard to call. V lost 3 bases to trimming and J lost 8 bases, with 20 bases between them. From germline, CDR1 is SGDLS and CDR2 YYNGEE. The CDR3 loop spans 15 amino acids. CDR3 DNA: TGTGCCAGCAGCGCCCCAAACCCCCACGAAGCCGGCTACACCTTC. Translation gives CASSAPNPHEAGYTF.

The chain carries TRBV27 and TRBJ2-5; D remains unclear. This CDR3 comprises 11 residues. Germline CDR1 MNHEY, CDR2 SMNVEV (reference sequence). Trimming left V 3 bases short and J 5 bases short, with 4 bases between. As DNA, the CDR3 is TGTGCCAGCAGTTTGGGTGAGACCCAGTACTTC. This sequence encodes CASSLGETQYF.

The genes are TRBV6-2 or TRBV6-3 and TRBJ1-5; D is ambiguous. The ends were cut back, 4 bases at V and 4 bases at J, with 11 bases in the middle. Germline CDR1 MNHEY, CDR2 SVGEGT. The CDR3 runs to 14 residues. The CDR3 DNA reads as TGTGCCAGCAGTTGGGATCGGAGAAATCAGCCCCAGCATTTT. Its protein product is CASSWDRRNQPQHF.

The rearrangement links TRBV28 to TRBJ2-6; D not resolved. V was pared by 8 bases and J by 1 base, with 12 bases between. Germline lookup yields CDR1 MDHEN and CDR2 SYDVKM. The CDR3 covers 15 residues. The CDR3 region is CASSSGSSGANVLTF. CDR3 nucleotides: TGTGCCAGCTCGTCGGGTAGTTCTGGGGCCAACGTCCTGACTTTC.

This chain links TRBV4-1 with TRBJ1-5; TRBD1 is a possible D gene (6 bases). V was cut by 0 bases and J by 5 bases, with 14 bases left in between. The germline V gene has CDR1 MGHRA and CDR2 YSYEKL. This CDR3 comprises 16 residues. The DNA for the CDR3 is TGCGCCAGCAGCCAAGAAAGGGGACATCCTGATCAGCCCCAGCATTTT. The encoded protein is CASSQERGHPDQPQHF.

The rearrangement joins TRBV12-3 or TRBV12-4 to TRBJ1-1; D remains ambiguous. The V and J ends lost 5 bases and 11 bases respectively, with 12 bases between them. The CDR3 loop spans 11 amino acids. The CDR3 region has the DNA TGTGCCAGCAGTCCGCAAAAGGAGGCTTTCTTT. It codes for CASSPQKEAFF.

V gene TRBV10-3 combines with J gene TRBJ2-3, with D maybe TRBD2 (6 bases). Germline assignment: CDR1 ENHRY and CDR2 SYGVKD. V was shortened by 5 bases and J by 6 bases, with 9 bases between the two germline ends. The CDR3 sequence is 12 residues long. Here the CDR3 reads CAISSGVDTQYF. CDR3 coding DNA: TGTGCCATCAGTTCGGGAGTGGATACGCAGTATTTT.